This T cell receptor beta chain was recovered during a study of OX40 agonist ivuxolimab in advanced cancers. At the level of the study: Three patients responded partially, comprising one with hepatocellular carcinoma and two with cutaneous melanoma.

General study points: Within 6 weeks, CD4+ and CD8+ blood T cells expanded clonally at 0.1 to 3.0 mg/kg. With doses of 0.1-3.0 mg/kg, partial responders showed among the lowest clonal expansion.

V was clipped by 3 bases and J by 0 bases, with 5 bases between them. The CDR3 consists of 14 residues. Germline-derived CDR1 and CDR2 are SNHLY and FYNNEI. Points on this clone: The antigen remains undetermined.

TCRdb's table, derived via immunoSEQ multiplex PCR, lists solely in-frame clones and lacks some. Altogether fewer than 30,000 clones are present, 65% to 90% being singletons, with the ten largest covering around 50%. The starting material was CD4+ or CD8+ T cells sorted from blood, obtained in a trial of the OX40 agonist ivuxolimab. The chain links TRBV2 to TRBJ2-2; D unclear. The clonotype originates from an adult with an advanced solid tumor such as melanoma, head and neck, liver or kidney cancer. CDR3 nucleotides: TGTGCCAGCAGTGATGCCCCGAACACCGGGGAGCTGTTTTTT. Protein: CASSDAPNTGELFF.